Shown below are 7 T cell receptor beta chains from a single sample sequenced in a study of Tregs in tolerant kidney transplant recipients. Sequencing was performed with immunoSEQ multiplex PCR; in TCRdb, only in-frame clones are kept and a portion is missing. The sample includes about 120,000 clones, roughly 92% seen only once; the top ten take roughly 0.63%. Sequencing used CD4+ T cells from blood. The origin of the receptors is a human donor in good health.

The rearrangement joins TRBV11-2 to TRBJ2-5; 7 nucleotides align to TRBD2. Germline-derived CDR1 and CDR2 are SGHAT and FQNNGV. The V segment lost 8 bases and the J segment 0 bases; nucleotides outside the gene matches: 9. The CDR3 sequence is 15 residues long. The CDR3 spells CASGQGGSYQETQYF. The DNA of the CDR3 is TGTGCCAGCGGCCAGGGAGGGAGTTACCAAGAGACCCAGTACTTC.

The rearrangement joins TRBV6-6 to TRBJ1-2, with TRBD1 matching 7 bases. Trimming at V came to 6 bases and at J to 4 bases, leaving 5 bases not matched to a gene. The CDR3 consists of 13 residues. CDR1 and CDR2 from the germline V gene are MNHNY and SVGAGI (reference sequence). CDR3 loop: CASRETGSYGYTF. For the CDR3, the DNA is TGTGCCAGCAGAGAGACAGGGTCCTATGGCTACACCTTC.

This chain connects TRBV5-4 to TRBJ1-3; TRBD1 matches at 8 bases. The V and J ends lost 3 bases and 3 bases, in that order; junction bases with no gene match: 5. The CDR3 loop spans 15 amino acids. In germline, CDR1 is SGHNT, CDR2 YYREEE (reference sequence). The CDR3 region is CASSSGQGGGNTIYF. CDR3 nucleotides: TGTGCCAGCAGCTCCGGACAGGGTGGTGGAAACACCATATATTTT.

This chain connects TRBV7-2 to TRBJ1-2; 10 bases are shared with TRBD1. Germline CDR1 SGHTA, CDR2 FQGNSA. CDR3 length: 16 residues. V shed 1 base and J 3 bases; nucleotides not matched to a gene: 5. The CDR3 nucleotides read TGTGCCAGCAGCTTAGTGGGGACAGGGGCTTACTATGGCTACACCTTC. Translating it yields CASSLVGTGAYYGYTF.

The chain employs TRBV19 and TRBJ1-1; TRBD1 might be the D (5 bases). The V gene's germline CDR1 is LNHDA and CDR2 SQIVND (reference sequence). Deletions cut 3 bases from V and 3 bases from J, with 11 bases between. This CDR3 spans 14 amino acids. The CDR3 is CASSIWGGDTEAFF. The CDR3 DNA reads TGTGCCAGTAGTATCTGGGGAGGGGACACTGAAGCTTTCTTT. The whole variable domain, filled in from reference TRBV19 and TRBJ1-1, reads DGGITQSPKYLFRKEGQNVTLSCEQNLNHDAMYWYRQDPGQGLRLIYYSQIVNDFQKGDIAEGYSVSREKKESFPLTVTSAQKNPTAFYLCASSIWGGDTEAFFGQGTRLTVV.

Here the CDR3 reads CASSQTGRGQEEKLFF. As DNA, the CDR3 is TGCGCCAGCAGCCAAACCGGGAGGGGGCAAGAAGAAAAACTGTTTTTT. The chain carries TRBV4-1 and TRBJ1-4, with 7 nucleotides matching TRBD1. This CDR3 contains 16 residues. Germline V lookup: CDR1 MGHRA, CDR2 YSYEKL. With V trimmed by 2 bases and J by 8 bases, 11 bases remained unmatched.

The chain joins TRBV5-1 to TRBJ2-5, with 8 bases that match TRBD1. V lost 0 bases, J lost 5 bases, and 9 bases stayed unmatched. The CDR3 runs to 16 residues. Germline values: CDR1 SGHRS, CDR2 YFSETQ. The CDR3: CASSLGTGNRGETQYF. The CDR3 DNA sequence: TGCGCCAGCAGCTTGGGGACAGGGAATCGAGGGGAGACCCAGTACTTC.